Shown below are 22 T cell receptor beta chains from a single sample sequenced in a study of blood T cell repertoires in COVID-19. Some clones are missing from TCRdb's copy, which holds only in-frame ones; the method was immunoSEQ multiplex PCR. This table holds about 150,000 clones, roughly 80% found once. The sample consisted of peripheral blood. The receptors were sampled from a man aged 55 to 69 with acute or convalescent COVID-19.

The rearrangement joins TRBV15 to TRBJ1-2; TRBD1 might be the D (5 bases). Trimming cost V 4 bases and J 4 bases, with 16 bases left between them. Germline CDR1 reads LNHNV; CDR2 reads YYDKDF (reference sequence). The CDR3 runs 15 residues. The CDR3 DNA reads as TGTGCCACCAGCATGGGCGGGGGATTAAGCTATGGCTACACCTTC. As protein: CATSMGGGLSYGYTF.

The chain couples TRBV24-1 to TRBJ2-5; TRBD1 matches at 8 bases. CDR3 length: 16 amino acids. Germline lookup yields CDR1 KGHDR and CDR2 SFDVKD. The J segment lost 5 bases and the V segment lost 4 bases, leaving 11 bases of the junction unmatched. As DNA, the CDR3 is TGTGCCACCAGTGAGGCCGGGACAGGAGATACGGAGACCCAGTACTTC. Protein sequence: CATSEAGTGDTETQYF.

The V call is TRBV29-1, the J call TRBJ2-7; 8 bases line up with TRBD1. The CDR3 sequence is 11 residues long. J lost 9 bases, V lost 7 bases, and 8 bases had no gene match. Germline-derived CDR1 and CDR2 are SQVTM and ANQGSEA. CDR3 in amino acids: CSGGQGEAQYF. CDR3 coding DNA: TGCAGCGGTGGACAGGGAGAAGCGCAGTACTTC.

This chain links TRBV12-2 with TRBJ2-1; TRBD1, the table's D call, was not compared with the DNA. TRBV12-2 is a known pseudogene. The CDR3 spans 16 residues. The CDR3 here is CASRCYRGPGENEQFF. The CDR3 nucleotides read TGTGCAAGTCGCTGCTACAGGGGCCCGGGGGAGAATGAGCAGTTCTTC.

J is TRBJ1-4 and V is TRBV4-3; maybe TRBD1 (5 bases). The CDR3 is 16 residues long. CDR1 is LGHNA and CDR2 is YSLEER in the germline V gene. V was trimmed by 1 base and J by 9 bases, leaving 18 bases between them. The CDR3 nucleotides read TGCGCCAGCAGCCAAGGGCAGCCAGGGTCCGGCCAAAAACTGTTTTTT. Translated: CASSQGQPGSGQKLFF.

This clone came up once. The genes are TRBV7-2 and TRBJ2-7, with TRBD2 matching over 9 bases. Germline CDR1 is SGHTA and CDR2 is FQGNSA. This CDR3 is built from 14 residues. Germline trimming cut 1 base from V and 6 bases from J; bases unmatched to any gene: 4. CDR3 in DNA: TGTGCCAGCAGCTTAGATAGCGGGGGCCGCGAGCAGTACTTC. It codes for CASSLDSGGREQYF.

The chain links TRBV19 to TRBJ1-1, with D possibly matching TRBD1 (6 bases). Per the germline V gene, CDR1 is LNHDA and CDR2 is SQIVND (reference sequence). V shed 5 bases and J shed 10 bases, with 20 bases lying between them. There are 14 residues in the CDR3. CDR3 loop: CASSSLEGVKGAFF. In DNA form, the CDR3 reads TGTGCCAGTAGTTCCCTCGAGGGGGTTAAAGGAGCTTTCTTT.

The chain employs TRBV4-3 and TRBJ1-5; D call uncertain. Trimming removed 0 bases at V and 7 bases at J, with 10 bases between. The CDR3 length is 14 residues. Germline V gives CDR1 LGHNA, CDR2 YSLEER. The CDR3 loop is CASSQDINWQPQHF. Here the CDR3 DNA reads TGCGCCAGCAGCCAAGACATTAACTGGCAGCCCCAGCATTTT.

The rearrangement joins TRBV6-1 to TRBJ1-2; possibly TRBD1 for D (6 bases). CDR1 is MNHNS and CDR2 is SASEGT in the germline V gene. V lost 4 bases to trimming and J lost 5 bases, with 20 bases between them. There are 16 residues in the CDR3. CDR3 coding DNA: TGTGCCAGCAGTGTAGACTGGGCAGGGGCCCAGTATGGCTACACCTTC. Residues: CASSVDWAGAQYGYTF.

The rearrangement links TRBV7-2 to TRBJ1-1; the D gene is possibly TRBD1 (5 bases). The germline gives CDR1 SGHTA, CDR2 FQGNSA. This CDR3 is built from 13 residues. The V end lost 1 base, the J end lost 8 bases, and 11 bases lay between the germline ends. CDR3 amino acids: CASSLDFPGEAFF. The CDR3 DNA sequence: TGTGCCAGCAGCTTAGACTTCCCAGGGGAAGCTTTCTTT.

V usage is TRBV9 and J usage is TRBJ2-2; D perhaps matches TRBD1 (5 bases). In germline, CDR1 is SGDLS, CDR2 YYNGEE. With 1 base removed from V and 2 bases from J, the gap between germline ends came to 6 bases. The CDR3 contains 14 residues. In DNA form, the CDR3 reads TGTGCCAGCAGCGTACAGGGCAACACCGGGGAGCTGTTTTTT. Its protein product is CASSVQGNTGELFF.

The count of this clone is one. This chain links TRBV25-1 with TRBJ1-1; D may be TRBD1 (5 bases). With 9 bases removed from V and 4 bases from J, the gap between germline ends came to 9 bases. The germline gives CDR1 MGHDK, CDR2 SYGVNS. This CDR3 contains 11 residues. The CDR3 here is CASGGGTEAFF. The CDR3 DNA sequence: TGTGCCAGTGGGGGGGGCACTGAAGCTTTCTTT.

The chain combines TRBV27 with TRBJ2-7, with 9 bases lining up with TRBD2. Germline V gene lookup returns CDR1 MNHEY and CDR2 SMNVEV (reference sequence). The CDR3 runs to 15 residues. V gave up 3 bases and J gave up 6 bases; unmatched junction bases: 9. This CDR3 is CASSLGIAGVSEQYF. In DNA form, the CDR3 reads TGTGCCAGCAGTTTGGGGATAGCGGGAGTTTCCGAGCAGTACTTC.

The chain links TRBV28 to TRBJ1-6, with 8 positions matching TRBD1. With V trimmed by 7 bases and J by 0 bases, 11 bases remained unmatched. CDR3 size: 18 residues. Germline V gene lookup returns CDR1 MDHEN and CDR2 SYDVKM. The CDR3 sequence: CASKRVDRGFSYNSPLHF. The CDR3 DNA follows: TGTGCCAGCAAGAGGGTCGACAGGGGCTTCTCCTATAATTCACCCCTCCACTTT. Using reference TRBV28 and TRBJ1-6 for the parts outside the CDR3, the full variable domain is DVKVTQSSRYLVKRTGEKVFLECVQDMDHENMFWYRQDPGLGLRLIYFSYDVKMKEKGDIPEGYSVSREKKERFSLILESASTNQTSMYLCASKRVDRGFSYNSPLHFGNGTRLTVT.

This clone appeared a single time. The rearrangement links TRBV6-6 to TRBJ1-4, with 8 bases identical to TRBD1. The germline CDR1 and CDR2 sequences are MNHNY and SVGAGI (reference sequence). The CDR3 sequence is 15 residues long. V shed 4 bases, J shed 7 bases, and the junction held 8 bases outside the gene matches. The CDR3 DNA reads as TGTGCCAGCAGTTCGGACAGGGTCGGGAGTGAAAAACTGTTTTTT. Amino acid sequence: CASSSDRVGSEKLFF.

The chain is built from TRBV28 and TRBJ1-4; tentatively, D is TRBD1 (6 bases). The CDR3 is 14 residues long. Looked up from germline, CDR1 is MDHEN and CDR2 is SYDVKM. V lost 5 bases and J 8 bases, leaving 15 bases between the germline ends. In nucleotides, the CDR3 is TGTGCCAGCAGTATCGCGGGGGCGGGGGAAAAACTGTTTTTT. It is translated as CASSIAGAGEKLFF.

The CDR3 nucleotides are TGTGCCAGAAGATTGGGGGGACTAGTGAGGCGAGAGACCCAGTACTTC. It encodes CARRLGGLVRRETQYF. The chain recombines TRBV2 with TRBJ2-5, with 8 bases lining up with TRBD2. Trimming at V came to 9 bases and at J to 4 bases, leaving 16 bases not matched to a gene. The CDR3 length is 16 residues. The germline V gene encodes CDR1 SNHLY and CDR2 FYNNEI.

In this sample, this clone turned up a few times. The chain recombines TRBV27 with TRBJ1-2; 9 bases agree with TRBD1. Germline V gives CDR1 MNHEY, CDR2 SMNVEV (reference sequence). Trimming at V came to 5 bases and at J to 7 bases, leaving 5 bases not matched to a gene. The CDR3 length is 13 residues. CDR3 sequence: CASSRGTGSGYTF. CDR3 sequence (DNA): TGTGCCAGCAGTAGAGGGACAGGGAGTGGCTACACCTTC.

This chain uses TRBV27 with TRBJ1-1; weak D call: TRBD1 (5 bases). The CDR3 has 16 residues. In germline, CDR1 is MNHEY, CDR2 SMNVEV (reference sequence). The V end lost 3 bases, the J end lost 2 bases, and 16 bases lay between the germline ends. CDR3 loop: CASSLNGGAVNTEAFF. The CDR3 DNA follows: TGTGCCAGCAGTTTGAACGGGGGTGCCGTCAACACTGAAGCTTTCTTT.

The chain combines TRBV18 with TRBJ1-1, with unresolved D. The CDR3 runs to 15 residues. Germline values: CDR1 KGHSH, CDR2 LQKENI. V lost 3 bases to trimming and J lost 1 base, with 12 bases between them. The CDR3 DNA is TGTGCCAGCTCACCGAGGACGGGAGGGAACACTGAAGCTTTCTTT. Its protein is CASSPRTGGNTEAFF.

The chain uses TRBV7-9 and TRBJ1-1, with D unclear. Between the trimmed V and J ends, which lost 5 bases and 6 bases, there was a span of 16 bases. CDR1 and CDR2 (germline): SEHNR, FQNEAQ (reference sequence). The CDR3 runs to 14 residues. The CDR3 DNA reads as TGTGCCAGCAGCGTACAAAGTCCGGGAGCTGAAGCTTTCTTT. It translates to CASSVQSPGAEAFF.

The rearrangement links TRBV7-9 to TRBJ1-5; D gene ambiguous. The CDR3 totals 14 residues. The V end lost 0 bases, the J end lost 3 bases, and 6 bases lay between the germline ends. Per the germline V gene, CDR1 is SEHNR and CDR2 is FQNEAQ (reference sequence). The CDR3 DNA follows: TGTGCCAGCAGCTTAGCTCTATCCAATCAGCCCCAGCATTTT. It encodes CASSLALSNQPQHF.